One T cell receptor beta chain is described in this entry. The target antigen is unknown. V lost 3 bases to trimming and J lost 5 bases, with 13 bases between them. Per germline, CDR1 DFQATT and CDR2 SNEGSKA (reference sequence). The CDR3 totals 13 residues. The data were obtained in a study of T-cell reconstitution after alpha-beta-depleted transplantation in children. Preparation of the TCRbeta library involved a method that used unique molecular identifiers. Each CDR3 protein is one row after TCRdb ran MiXCR on the PCR reads. The sample records around 100,000 distinct CDR3 sequences, under 13% being singletons. Study observations and caveats: Where some patients showed high TCRbeta diversity at day 60, it came from recipient T cells and thymic progenitors that had survived. One year post-transplant, T-cell counts and diversity were largely derived from T cells produced anew.

This rearrangement joins TRBV20-1 to TRBJ1-2, with D possibly being TRBD1 (6 bases). This specimen was PBMCs, taken before TCRalphabeta/CD19-depleted stem cell transplant. The receptor was isolated from a boy between 2 and 15 years old with acute lymphoblastic leukemia, due to receive a stem cell transplant. This CDR3 is CSASRGRRYGYTF. CDR3 nucleotide sequence: TGCAGTGCTAGTCGGGGGCGGAGGTATGGCTACACCTTC.